This passage covers 6 T cell receptor beta chains from one sample sequenced in a study of control samples from healthy donors and cancer patients. The protocol was immunoSEQ multiplex PCR, while the TCRdb copy is restricted to in-frame clones and leaves out a portion. Seen here are approximately 170,000 clones, 88% observed once, and the top ten hold around 5.1%. Sequencing was performed on blood. These receptors originate from a woman in her thirties in good health.

The chain is built from TRBV30 and TRBJ2-3, with D perhaps TRBD1 (6 bases). The CDR3 is 13 amino acids. In germline, CDR1 is GTSNPN, CDR2 SVGIG (reference sequence). Trimming stripped 5 bases from V and 6 bases from J, with 15 bases between. CDR3 residues: CAWATQGRDTQYF. The CDR3 DNA reads TGTGCCTGGGCTACACAGGGTCGGGATACGCAGTATTTT.

The chain has TRBV10-3 and TRBJ2-2; no reliable D call. Germline CDR1 is ENHRY and CDR2 is SYGVKD. With 5 bases removed from V and 3 bases from J, the gap between germline ends came to 10 bases. This CDR3 has 14 amino acids. In DNA form, the CDR3 reads TGTGCCATCAGTCCCGGGTCCTACACCGGGGAGCTGTTTTTT. It encodes CAISPGSYTGELFF.

This clone has just one count. In nucleotides, the CDR3 is TGTGCCAGCAGCCCGGCCGAGGGACTCCTATACAATGAGCAGTTCTTC. It translates to CASSPAEGLLYNEQFF. This sequence joins TRBV7-9 and TRBJ2-1; tentatively, D is TRBD2 (6 bases). The germline gives CDR1 SEHNR, CDR2 FQNEAQ (reference sequence). The CDR3 runs to 16 residues. Trimming stripped 5 bases from V and 4 bases from J, with 18 bases between.

A remark on this clone: The identical CDR3 is also encoded by other nucleotide sequences in the sample. The J gene is TRBJ1-2, the V gene TRBV29-1; D is perhaps TRBD1 (5 bases). Trimming removed 1 base from V and 4 bases from J, with 10 bases in between. The CDR3 sequence is 13 residues long. CDR1 is SQVTM and CDR2 is ANQGSEA in the germline V gene. The CDR3 protein is CSVEVGGGYGYTF. In DNA form, the CDR3 reads TGCAGCGTTGAAGTTGGGGGAGGCTATGGCTACACCTTC.

V is TRBV14 and J is TRBJ1-2; D remains unclear. The germline V gene encodes CDR1 SGHDN and CDR2 FVKESK. CDR3 size: 15 residues. V lost 1 base and J 8 bases, leaving 17 bases between the germline ends. The CDR3 loop is CASSQASVQIGGYTF. In DNA form, the CDR3 reads TGTGCCAGCAGCCAAGCCTCGGTCCAGATAGGGGGCTACACCTTC.

This clone is a singleton in its sample. The chain recombines TRBV13 with TRBJ2-1; TRBD2 aligns across 8 bases. The CDR3 loop spans 15 amino acids. Unmatched junction bases numbered 7, after V lost 5 bases and J lost 4 bases. Germline loops: CDR1 PRHDT, CDR2 FYEKMQ (reference sequence). CDR3 in DNA: TGTGCCAGCAGCCAAGCTAGCGGGCGTTACAATGAGCAGTTCTTC. Encoded protein: CASSQASGRYNEQFF.